A single sample is the source of the 29 T cell receptor beta chains below, sequenced in a study of cytomegalovirus exposure and HLA in healthy donors. Vbeta (60) and Jbeta (13) primers were used in the PCR. TCRdb's copy holds only in-frame clones and misses some; the assay was immunoSEQ multiplex PCR. The profile shows around 190,000 clones, roughly 87% of them singletons. Sequencing input: PBMCs. The receptors here all came from a boy between 2 and 10 years old in good health and CMV-seronegative.

The chain couples TRBV11-2 to TRBJ2-7; D is uncertain. From germline, CDR1 is SGHAT and CDR2 FQNNGV. V was trimmed by 2 bases and J by 6 bases, leaving 5 bases between them. The CDR3 runs 11 residues. CDR3 DNA: TGTGCCAGCAGCTTATTCCGCGAGCAGTACTTC. Encoded protein: CASSLFREQYF.

The chain couples TRBV5-6 to TRBJ2-5; 9 nucleotides line up with TRBD2. The germline gives CDR1 SGHDT, CDR2 YYEEEE. This CDR3 is 14 amino acids long. Trimming cost V 3 bases and J 4 bases; bases outside gene matches: 4. CDR3 sequence reads: CASSSAGGGETQYF. CDR3 coding DNA: TGTGCCAGCAGCTCAGCGGGGGGCGGAGAGACCCAGTACTTC. The complete variable domain, with remaining parts taken from reference TRBV5-6 and TRBJ2-5, reads DAGVTQSPTHLIKTRGQQVTLRCSPKSGHDTVSWYQQALGQGPQFIFQYYEEEERQRGNFPDRFSGHQFPNYSSELNVNALLLGDSALYLCASSSAGGGETQYFGPGTRLLVL.

This clone has only one observation. The chain employs TRBV5-1 and TRBJ2-2; weak D call: TRBD1 (6 bases). From germline, CDR1 is SGHRS and CDR2 YFSETQ. The CDR3 contains 15 residues. Trimming removed 2 bases from V and 7 bases from J, with 15 bases in between. CDR3: CASSFIQGRGGELFF. The CDR3 bases are TGCGCCAGCAGCTTTATACAGGGAAGGGGCGGGGAGCTGTTTTTT.

The chain employs TRBV19 and TRBJ2-1, with 7 bases matching TRBD1. Per germline, CDR1 LNHDA and CDR2 SQIVND (reference sequence). V lost 4 bases to trimming and J lost 9 bases; unmatched junction nucleotides: 21. This CDR3 is 18 amino acids long. The CDR3 DNA reads as TGTGCCAGTAGTACGCTACAGGGGTCTCGATTTATTACAGCTGAGCAGTTCTTC. It is translated as CASSTLQGSRFITAEQFF.

This chain links TRBV25-1 with TRBJ2-7; D possibly corresponds to TRBD2 (5 bases). The CDR3 contains 13 residues. The germline V gene has CDR1 MGHDK and CDR2 SYGVNS. Trimming removed 5 bases at V and 9 bases at J, with 17 bases between. The CDR3 loop reads CASSREPTSLQYF. CDR3 sequence (DNA): TGTGCCAGCAGTAGGGAGCCCACGAGCTTGCAGTACTTC.

This clone was seen more than once but under ten times. This chain connects TRBV5-1 to TRBJ1-1, with D hard to call. Trimming took 0 bases from V and 5 from J, leaving 5 bases between them. Per germline, CDR1 SGHRS and CDR2 YFSETQ. The CDR3 runs to 12 residues. CDR3 in DNA: TGCGCCAGCAGCTTGGGGAGGACTGAAGCTTTCTTT. It codes for CASSLGRTEAFF.

About this clone itself: A read error is likely, as this CDR3 ends without the conserved phenylalanine or tryptophan. It is unclear where the CDR3 begins or ends on the DNA, so no DNA is shown, and the CDR3 is as TCRdb lists it. The V and J genes are TRBV6-6 and TRBJ1-2; TRBD1 is the table's D call, not checked against the DNA. Looked up from germline, CDR1 is MNHNY and CDR2 is SVGAGI (reference sequence). Termini included, the CDR3 measures 15 amino acids. The CDR3 loop reads CASSIQKLDRVGMVP.

This chain connects TRBV29-1 to TRBJ1-1, with D maybe TRBD1 (5 bases). The germline CDR1 and CDR2 sequences are SQVTM and ANQGSEA. V was pared by 0 bases and J by 4 bases, with 6 bases between. The CDR3 is 12 residues long. CDR3 loop: CSVEDRATEAFF. The CDR3 region has the DNA TGCAGCGTTGAAGACAGGGCCACTGAAGCTTTCTTT.

The chain has TRBV2 and TRBJ1-2; D may be TRBD1 (5 bases). The CDR3 is 15 residues long. V was pared by 5 bases and J by 6 bases, with 19 bases between. CDR1 is SNHLY, CDR2 FYNNEI, per germline. The DNA of the CDR3 is TGTGCCAGCAGTACTTTAGGCGGGGGATCGCATGGCTACACCTTC. This translates into CASSTLGGGSHGYTF.

A few counts support this clone. The V call is TRBV5-1, the J call TRBJ2-5; 8 bases are shared with TRBD2. Germline V gene data show CDR1 as SGHRS and CDR2 as YFSETQ. This CDR3 has 15 residues. The V and J ends lost 4 bases and 2 bases, in that order; junction bases with no gene match: 7. The CDR3 sequence is CASSASGGIQETQYF. The CDR3, as DNA: TGCGCCAGCAGCGCCAGCGGGGGAATACAAGAGACCCAGTACTTC.

The J gene is TRBJ2-7, the V gene TRBV10-2, with 13 positions matching TRBD2. The germline CDR1 and CDR2 sequences are WSHSY and SAAADI. The V and J ends lost 9 bases and 2 bases, in that order; junction bases with no gene match: 4. The length of the CDR3 is 14 residues. The CDR3 spells CASATSGGAYEQYF. CDR3 nucleotide sequence: TGCGCCAGTGCCACTAGCGGGGGGGCCTACGAGCAGTACTTC.

V is TRBV29-1 and J is TRBJ2-3, with 7 bases matching TRBD1. J gave up 2 bases and V 3 bases, and 5 bases lay outside the gene matches. CDR1 and CDR2 (germline): SQVTM, ANQGSEA. The length of the CDR3 is 14 residues. The CDR3 coding sequence is TGCAGCGTTGACCGACAGGGAATCACAGATACGCAGTATTTT. It codes for CSVDRQGITDTQYF.

The chain links TRBV7-3 to TRBJ2-1, with 10 bases that match TRBD2. This CDR3 contains 16 residues. Trimming cost V 5 bases and J 10 bases; bases outside gene matches: 14. The germline V gene has CDR1 SGHTA and CDR2 FQGTGA. CDR3 sequence reads: CASSPRGLAGAGEQFF. As DNA, the CDR3 is TGTGCCAGCAGCCCCCGGGGCCTAGCGGGAGCGGGCGAGCAGTTCTTC.

The rearrangement links TRBV30 to TRBJ2-1; maybe TRBD2 (5 bases). CDR3 length equals 15 residues. CDR1 and CDR2 from the germline V gene are GTSNPN and SVGIG (reference sequence). The V and J ends lost 3 bases and 0 bases respectively, with 12 bases between them. The CDR3 bases are TGTGCCTGGAGCGGACTGACGAGCTCCTACAATGAGCAGTTCTTC. This codes for CAWSGLTSSYNEQFF.

This chain uses TRBV29-1 with TRBJ2-1, with D perhaps TRBD2 (5 bases). Trimming took off 6 bases at V and 7 bases at J, with 22 bases between the two ends. From germline, CDR1 is SQVTM and CDR2 ANQGSEA. The CDR3 sequence is 15 residues long. For the CDR3, the DNA is TGCAGCGTATATCCCCCCGGAGGAGAATGGAATGAGCAGTTCTTC. As protein: CSVYPPGGEWNEQFF.

The rearrangement links TRBV14 to TRBJ2-7; possible D gene TRBD2, 5 bases. The CDR3 is 16 amino acids. The germline CDR1 and CDR2 sequences are SGHDN and FVKESK. The ends were cut back, 2 bases at V and 4 bases at J, with 18 bases in the middle. The CDR3 DNA sequence: TGTGCCAGCAGCCAATCATCGGGCGACCGGAGGTACGAGCAGTACTTC. Translating it yields CASSQSSGDRRYEQYF.

V and J are TRBV29-1 and TRBJ1-1; 9 positions agree with TRBD1. CDR3 length equals 15 residues. Trimming took 7 bases from V and 5 from J; bases not matched to a gene: 14. Germline CDR1 and CDR2: SQVTM and ANQGSEA. For the CDR3, the DNA is TGCAGCGCGGCAGGTACACAGGGGGCAAGGACTGAAGCTTTCTTT. Protein product: CSAAGTQGARTEAFF.

The genes are TRBV7-3 and TRBJ2-5, with D possibly TRBD1 on 5 matching bases. The V end was cut by 3 bases, the J end by 4 bases, with 15 bases between. The CDR3 is 15 residues long. The germline CDR1 and CDR2 sequences are SGHTA and FQGTGA. CDR3 nucleotides: TGTGCCAGCAGCTTGACCCCAGGGTTGGGAGAGACCCAGTACTTC. It codes for CASSLTPGLGETQYF. Variable domain in full (rest from reference TRBV7-3 and TRBJ2-5): GAGVSQTPSNKVTEKGKYVELRCDPISGHTALYWYRQSLGQGPEFLIYFQGTGAADDSGLPNDRFFAVRPEGSVSTLKIQRTERGDSAVYLCASSLTPGLGETQYFGPGTRLLVL.

The chain carries TRBV7-9 and TRBJ2-3; D possibly corresponds to TRBD1 (6 bases). CDR3 length: 17 residues. Trimming cost V 3 bases and J 5 bases, with 21 bases left between them. Germline-derived CDR1 and CDR2 are SEHNR and FQNEAQ (reference sequence). The CDR3 DNA sequence: TGTGCCAGCAGCTTTGTTACCTGGACAGACGACGGAGATACGCAGTATTTT. This gives the protein CASSFVTWTDDGDTQYF.

The genes are TRBV27 and TRBJ2-5, with TRBD1 as a possible D gene (6 bases). The J call may be wrong; the DNA end is better matched by TRBJ2-7. This CDR3 contains 13 residues. The germline V gene has CDR1 MNHEY and CDR2 SMNVEV (reference sequence). CDR3 residues: CASRHLQGYEQYF. In nucleotides, the CDR3 is TGTGCCAGCAGGCACCTACAGGGCTACGAGCAGTACTTC.

The chain combines TRBV27 with TRBJ2-3; 8 nucleotides line up with TRBD2. The CDR3 is 14 amino acids. Germline V lookup: CDR1 MNHEY, CDR2 SMNVEV (reference sequence). V shed 6 bases, J shed 2 bases, and the junction held 4 bases outside the gene matches. CDR3 bases: TGTGCCAGCAGGTTAGCGGGGCTCACAGATACGCAGTATTTT. It translates to CASRLAGLTDTQYF.

The V and J genes are TRBV10-3 and TRBJ2-7, with 10 positions matching TRBD2. The ends lost 4 bases at V and 2 bases at J; junction bases unmatched: 5. The CDR3 contains 15 residues. Germline CDR1 ENHRY, CDR2 SYGVKD. The CDR3 nucleotides read TGTGCCATCAGTGGGACTAGCGGACCAGCCTACGAGCAGTACTTC. This gives the protein CAISGTSGPAYEQYF.

The rearrangement joins TRBV27 to TRBJ2-3; 9 positions agree with TRBD2. The CDR3 spans 14 residues. V gave up 5 bases and J gave up 6 bases; unmatched junction bases: 6. The germline CDR1 and CDR2 sequences are MNHEY and SMNVEV (reference sequence). CDR3 coding DNA: TGTGCCAGCAGTGATAGCGGGAGAGAGGATACGCAGTATTTT. Translated: CASSDSGREDTQYF.

This chain connects TRBV5-1 to TRBJ2-6; 7 positions match TRBD1. This CDR3 is 16 amino acids long. Germline lookup yields CDR1 SGHRS and CDR2 YFSETQ. V shed 6 bases, J shed 0 bases, and the junction held 6 bases outside the gene matches. The CDR3 protein is CASNWDSLSGANVLTF. CDR3 DNA: TGCGCCAGCAATTGGGACAGCCTCTCTGGGGCCAACGTCCTGACTTTC.

The rearrangement links TRBV5-1 to TRBJ2-1, with 7 nucleotides matching TRBD2. The trim removed 0 bases at V and 2 bases at J, leaving 8 bases unmatched. CDR1 is SGHRS and CDR2 is YFSETQ in the germline V gene. The CDR3 covers 17 residues. The CDR3 DNA is TGCGCCAGCAGCTTGGTAGAACGGGAGGATCCCTACAATGAGCAGTTCTTC. It is translated as CASSLVEREDPYNEQFF.

The genes are TRBV6-1 and TRBJ2-7, with TRBD1 identical over 7 bases. V was clipped by 6 bases and J by 10 bases; unmatched bases: 12. Germline loops: CDR1 MNHNS, CDR2 SASEGT. The CDR3 runs 13 residues. The CDR3 DNA reads TGTGCCAGCAGAACCGCCGAGACAGGGTATCAGTACTTC. Translation gives CASRTAETGYQYF.

The V gene is TRBV9, the J gene TRBJ2-1, with D perhaps matching TRBD1 (5 bases). Trimming removed 0 bases at V and 9 bases at J, with 16 bases between. Per germline, CDR1 SGDLS and CDR2 YYNGEE. CDR3 length: 15 residues. CDR3: CASSVEFQGWSEQFF. The CDR3 bases are TGTGCCAGCAGCGTAGAGTTCCAGGGATGGAGTGAGCAGTTCTTC.

This chain's CDR3 is CASSLVSRGGDTQYF. CDR3 DNA: TGTGCCAGCAGCTTAGTTAGCAGGGGAGGGGATACGCAGTATTTT. This chain joins TRBV7-2 and TRBJ2-3; tentative D call: TRBD2 (7 bases). The CDR3 is 15 amino acids. Trimming left V 1 base short and J 6 bases short, with 14 bases between. In germline, CDR1 is SGHTA, CDR2 FQGNSA.

Regarding this clone: Relative to the germline gene, one junction end is altered; a read error may explain this. The genes are TRBV6-1 and TRBJ2-7; no clear D. This CDR3 comprises 11 residues. CDR1 and CDR2 from the germline V gene are MNHNS and SASEGT. CDR3 in DNA: TGTGCCGGCAGTGCAGTCTACGAGCAGTACTTC. This encodes CAGSAVYEQYF.